The 5 T cell receptor beta chains presented below share a single source sample, sequenced in a study of blood T cell repertoires in COVID-19. Measured with immunoSEQ multiplex PCR; TCRdb has only the in-frame clones, and not every one. The table records 120,000 or so clones, roughly 89% of them present only once. Sequenced sample: peripheral blood. The receptors were gathered from a man aged 35 to 55 with acute or convalescent COVID-19.

The chain employs TRBV2 and TRBJ2-3; D call uncertain. V was shortened by 6 bases and J by 1 base, with 8 bases between the two germline ends. The CDR3 length is 13 residues. Germline V gene lookup returns CDR1 SNHLY and CDR2 FYNNEI. The CDR3 protein is CASRRGGTDTQYF. DNA of the CDR3: TGTGCCAGCAGGAGAGGCGGCACAGATACGCAGTATTTT.

Note on this clone: The junction shows a germline mismatch at one end, possibly a read error. This rearrangement joins TRBV7-7 to TRBJ2-1, with 8 bases matching TRBD2. The CDR3 covers 17 residues. CDR1 and CDR2 from the germline V gene are SSHAT and FNYEAQ (reference sequence). Written as DNA, the CDR3 is TGTGCTAGCAGCTTAGAGGATAGCGGGGTGTCTTACAATGAGCAGTTCTTC. Amino acids: CASSLEDSGVSYNEQFF. The full variable domain, in which reference TRBV7-7 and TRBJ2-1 provide the parts outside the CDR3, is GAGVSQSPRYKVTKRGQDVTLRCDPISSHATLYWYQQALGQGPEFLTYFNYEAQPDKSGLPSDRFSAERPEGSISTLTIQRTEQRDSAMYRCASSLEDSGVSYNEQFFGPGTRLTVL.

This chain connects TRBV5-4 to TRBJ1-1, with a tentative D call TRBD1 (6 bases). The CDR3 is 13 residues long. Per the germline V gene, CDR1 is SGHNT and CDR2 is YYREEE (reference sequence). Trimming cost V 0 bases and J 5 bases, with 8 bases left between them. The CDR3 spells CASSLGGLTEAFF. CDR3 DNA: TGTGCCAGCAGCTTGGGGGGGCTTACTGAAGCTTTCTTT.

The chain has TRBV19 and TRBJ2-6; 8 nucleotides agree with TRBD1. This CDR3 has 16 amino acids. CDR1 LNHDA and CDR2 SQIVND come from the germline V gene (reference sequence). V gave up 4 bases and J gave up 2 bases; unmatched junction bases: 4. CDR3 nucleotide sequence: TGTGCCAGTAGTACTCTGACAGGGGCTGGGGCCAACGTCCTGACTTTC. This gives the protein CASSTLTGAGANVLTF. The variable domain in full, with the rest retrieved from reference TRBV19 and TRBJ2-6, is DGGITQSPKYLFRKEGQNVTLSCEQNLNHDAMYWYRQDPGQGLRLIYYSQIVNDFQKGDIAEGYSVSREKKESFPLTVTSAQKNPTAFYLCASSTLTGAGANVLTFGAGSRLTVL.

The genes are TRBV30 and TRBJ2-3; D perhaps matches TRBD2 (6 bases). Between the trimmed V and J ends, which lost 3 bases and 7 bases, there was a span of 14 bases. The CDR3 is made up of 13 amino acids. CDR1 and CDR2 (germline): GTSNPN, SVGIG (reference sequence). The CDR3, as DNA: TGTGCCTGGAGGGGCGGGGTCCTGAATACGCAGTATTTT. It is translated as CAWRGGVLNTQYF. Filled out from reference TRBV30 and TRBJ2-3, the complete variable domain reads SQTIHQWPATLVQPVGSPLSLECTVEGTSNPNLYWYRQAAGRGLQLLFYSVGIGQISSEVPQNLSASRPQDRQFILSSKKLLLSDSGFYLCAWRGGVLNTQYFGPGTRLTVL.